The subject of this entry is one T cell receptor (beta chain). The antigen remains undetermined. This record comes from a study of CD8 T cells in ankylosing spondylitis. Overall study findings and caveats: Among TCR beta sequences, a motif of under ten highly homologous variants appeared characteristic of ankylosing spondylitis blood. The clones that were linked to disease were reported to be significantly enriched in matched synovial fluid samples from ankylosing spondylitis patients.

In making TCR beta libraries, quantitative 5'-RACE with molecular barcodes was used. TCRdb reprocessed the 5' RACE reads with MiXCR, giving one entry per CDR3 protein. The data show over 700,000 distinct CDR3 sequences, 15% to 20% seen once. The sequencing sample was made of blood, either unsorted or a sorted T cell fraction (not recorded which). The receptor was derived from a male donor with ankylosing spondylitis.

The CDR3 spells CASSKQGRDTEAFF. CDR3 bases: TGTGCCAGCAGTAAACAGGGGAGGGACACTGAAGCTTTCTTT. The V call is TRBV12-3 or TRBV12-4, the J call TRBJ1-1, with 7 bases lining up with TRBD1. V lost 5 bases and J lost 3; bases outside the gene matches: 6. The CDR3 is 14 residues long.